This T cell receptor (beta chain) stems from a study of early T cells in non-severe SARS-CoV-2 infection. Turning to the study itself: Chains from this unsorted whole-blood bulk RNA could not be paired.

Individual cDNA molecules were tagged with unique molecular identifiers. TCRdb fed the 5' RACE reads into MiXCR, producing one record per CDR3 protein. The table lists 40,000 to 60,000 distinct CDR3 sequences, roughly 6.1% of them singletons. J lost 2 bases, V lost 6 bases, and 1 base had no gene match. This CDR3 is 13 amino acids long. CDR1 is MNHEY, CDR2 SVGAGI, per germline. This specimen consisted of whole blood, obtained at baseline. The chain joins TRBV6-5 to TRBJ2-1; the match to TRBD1 covers 7 bases. The clonotype originates from an adult who was a healthcare worker with PCR-confirmed SARS-CoV-2 infection or an uninfected control (not recorded which). CDR3 nucleotide sequence: TGTGCCAGCAGAAGGGGGCCCTACAATGAGCAGTTCTTC. It codes for CASRRGPYNEQFF.